This T cell receptor beta chain was recorded in a study of cytomegalovirus exposure and HLA in healthy donors. About the study: The roughly 120 validation repertoires were reported in a later analysis to have been generated on the same platform as the roughly 700 first-cohort repertoires.

Deletions cut 5 bases from V and 6 bases from J, with 19 bases between. Germline lookup yields CDR1 SGHRS and CDR2 YFSETQ. CDR3 size: 15 residues. Concerning this clone: The antigen is not known.

Assay: immunoSEQ multiplex PCR; the TCRdb copy retains only in-frame clones and omits some. Of tens of thousands of clones detected, 90% to 95% appear once; the ten largest clones hold 3.2%. Points from the study as a whole: The CMV antigen specificity of a few CMV-associated chains was confirmed through in vitro analysis. Overall, approximately 150 TCR beta chains were annotated as cytomegalovirus-associated. A later analysis found first-cohort TCR clusters tended to co-occur in the 120 or so validation repertoires.

This TCR came from a woman aged 18-29 years in good health and CMV-seropositive. The chain employs TRBV5-1 and TRBJ2-3; tentative D call: TRBD1 (6 bases). What was sequenced was PBMCs. The CDR3 region is CASRPTGSGGDTQYF. CDR3 coding DNA: TGCGCCAGCAGACCTACAGGGTCGGGCGGGGATACGCAGTATTTT. The whole variable domain, filled in from reference TRBV5-1 and TRBJ2-3, reads KAGVTQTPRYLIKTRGQQVTLSCSPISGHRSVSWYQQTPGQGLQFLFEYFSETQRNKGNFPGRFSGRQFSNSRSEMNVSTLELGDSALYLCASRPTGSGGDTQYFGPGTRLTVL.